Following are 4 T cell receptor beta chains from one sample sequenced in a study of T cell changes during pregnancy in multiple sclerosis. Some clones are missing from TCRdb's copy, which holds only in-frame ones; the method was immunoSEQ multiplex PCR. The table has around 30,000 clones, more than 75% seen once; the top ten hold approximately 8.3%. Sample: CD8+ T cells from peripheral blood mononuclear cells, taken after pregnancy. The receptors shown here come from a female donor with multiple sclerosis, enrolled in a pregnancy study.

CDR3 residues: CASSLEGDLNTEAFF. The CDR3 DNA follows: TGTGCCAGCAGCTTAGAGGGGGACTTGAACACTGAAGCTTTCTTT. The V call is TRBV11-3, the J call TRBJ1-1; D might be TRBD1 (5 bases). The CDR3 totals 15 residues. Trimming stripped 0 bases from V and 0 bases from J, with 8 bases between. The germline V gene encodes CDR1 SGHNT and CDR2 YENEEA.

This sequence joins TRBV6-1 and TRBJ2-3, with D maybe TRBD1 (5 bases). This CDR3 is built from 17 residues. The germline V gene encodes CDR1 MNHNS and CDR2 SASEGT. Between the trimmed V and J ends, which lost 4 bases and 2 bases, there was a span of 19 bases. The CDR3: CASSVTGYEEFTDTQYF. CDR3 DNA: TGTGCCAGCAGTGTTACAGGTTATGAGGAGTTCACAGATACGCAGTATTTT.

The chain carries TRBV6-5 and TRBJ2-3, with a tentative D call TRBD2 (7 bases). The V gene lost 7 bases and the J gene lost 2 bases, with 16 bases spanning the gap. The CDR3 is made up of 15 amino acids. Germline CDR1 reads MNHEY; CDR2 reads SVGAGI. In DNA form, the CDR3 reads TGTGCCAGCAAAGAATCGGGGGGCATCACAGATACGCAGTATTTT. Amino acids: CASKESGGITDTQYF.

The CDR3 nucleotides are TGTGCTAGTGGTTTGGGGGACAGGGACTATGGCTACACCTTC. Protein: CASGLGDRDYGYTF. The chain couples TRBV12-5 to TRBJ1-2; 9 nucleotides agree with TRBD1. Looked up from germline, CDR1 is LGHNT and CDR2 is FRNRAP. V was clipped by 1 base and J by 3 bases; unmatched bases: 0. The CDR3 has 14 residues.